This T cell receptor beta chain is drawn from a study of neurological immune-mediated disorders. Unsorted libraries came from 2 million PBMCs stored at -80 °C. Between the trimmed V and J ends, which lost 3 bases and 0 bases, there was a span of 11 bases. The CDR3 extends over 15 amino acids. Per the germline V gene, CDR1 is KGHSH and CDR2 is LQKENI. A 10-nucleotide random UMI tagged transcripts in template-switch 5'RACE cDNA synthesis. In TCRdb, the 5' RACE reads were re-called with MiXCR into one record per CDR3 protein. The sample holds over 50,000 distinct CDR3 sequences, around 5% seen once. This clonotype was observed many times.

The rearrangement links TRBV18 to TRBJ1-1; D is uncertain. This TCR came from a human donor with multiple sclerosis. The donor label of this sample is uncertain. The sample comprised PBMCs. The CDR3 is CASSPRETLNTEAFF. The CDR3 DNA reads TGTGCCAGCTCACCTCGGGAGACCCTGAACACTGAAGCTTTCTTT.